This TCR beta chain is from a study of shared clonotypes between healthy human individuals. Study-level results: The study drew on few donors, limiting represented genetic and exposure-history diversity. Clonotype sharing across a few donors was observed for around 4.5% of naive CD4 clonotypes.

Genomic DNA from each subset was divided evenly over several immunoSEQ plates. Only in-frame clones appear in the TCRdb table, and some are missing; sequencing was by immunoSEQ multiplex PCR. The data show some 2,000,000 clones, with approximately 96% seen just once and more than 0.1% held by the top ten. Naive CD4+ cells were CD45RA-selected; the remaining cells were memory. A remark on this clone: Antigen: not known.

The CDR3 extends over 15 amino acids. Material for sequencing was naive CD4+ T cells sorted from blood. Noted subset: CD45RA+ positively selected. This clonotype originated in a man between 18 and 29 years old in good health. The chain employs TRBV12-2 and TRBJ1-1; the D call TRBD1 from the table was never checked on the DNA. TRBV12-2 is given as a pseudogene. The CDR3, as DNA: TGTGCAAGTCGCCATCCGGGACAGGGGCACACTGAAGCTTTCTTT. It yields the protein CASRHPGQGHTEAFF.